Presented here are 22 T cell receptor beta chains from one specimen sequenced in a study of T cell changes during pregnancy in multiple sclerosis. Profiling relied on immunoSEQ multiplex PCR, and the TCRdb table lists in-frame clones only, not all of them. Here the sample spans under 120,000 clones, about nine tenths being singletons. The sequences come from peripheral blood, collected after pregnancy. Every receptor here comes from a female donor with multiple sclerosis, enrolled in a pregnancy study.

The V call is TRBV19, the J call TRBJ2-2, with 12 bases lining up with TRBD2. Trimming at V came to 5 bases and at J to 5 bases, leaving 12 bases not matched to a gene. Germline V gene data show CDR1 as LNHDA and CDR2 as SQIVND (reference sequence). The CDR3 totals 18 residues. CDR3 region: CASSLPSSGGAWTGELFF. CDR3 nucleotide sequence: TGTGCCAGTAGTCTACCATCTAGCGGGGGGGCATGGACCGGGGAGCTGTTTTTT.

This rearrangement joins TRBV25-1 to TRBJ2-3; 7 nucleotides line up with TRBD2. Germline V CDR1 and CDR2: MGHDK, SYGVNS. V gave up 5 bases and J gave up 0 bases; unmatched junction bases: 5. The CDR3 has 15 residues. CDR3 DNA sequence: TGTGCCAGCAGTCTGGGGGGGGTTAGCACAGATACGCAGTATTTT. Translated, it gives CASSLGGVSTDTQYF.

The rearrangement uses TRBV29-1 and TRBJ1-1, with D perhaps TRBD1 (5 bases). This CDR3 is built from 13 residues. Trimming removed 4 bases from V and 0 bases from J, with 9 bases in between. The germline V gene has CDR1 SQVTM and CDR2 ANQGSEA. CDR3 coding DNA: TGCAGCGTTGGACAGCTCATGAACACTGAAGCTTTCTTT. Its protein product is CSVGQLMNTEAFF.

V gene TRBV18 combines with J gene TRBJ1-2; 12 bases map to TRBD1. This CDR3 has 16 residues. CDR1 and CDR2 (germline): KGHSH, LQKENI. Losses at the gene ends were 6 bases for V and 4 bases for J; bases not matched to a gene: 9. CDR3 coding DNA: TGTGCCAGCTCTAGGGACAGGGGGCCCGGCTTCTATGGCTACACCTTC. Its protein product is CASSRDRGPGFYGYTF.

This sequence joins TRBV5-1 and TRBJ1-1; D is possibly TRBD1 (5 bases). From germline, CDR1 is SGHRS and CDR2 YFSETQ. The CDR3 sequence is 16 residues long. With 0 bases removed from V and 0 bases from J, the gap between germline ends came to 12 bases. The DNA of the CDR3 is TGCGCCAGCAGCTTGGAGGGTACAGGAATGAACACTGAAGCTTTCTTT. It translates to CASSLEGTGMNTEAFF.

The chain is built from TRBV2 and TRBJ2-7, with 9 bases that match TRBD1. Trimming removed 7 bases from V and 2 bases from J; junction bases left unmatched: 3. This CDR3 region has 13 residues. CDR1 is SNHLY and CDR2 is FYNNEI in the germline V gene. This chain's CDR3 is CASTRDRAYEQYF. For the CDR3, the DNA is TGTGCCAGCACCCGGGACAGGGCCTACGAGCAGTACTTC.

The V and J genes are TRBV27 and TRBJ2-1; TRBD2 might be the D (7 bases). The germline V gene encodes CDR1 MNHEY and CDR2 SMNVEV (reference sequence). The CDR3 length is 15 residues. With 2 bases removed from V and 6 bases from J, the gap between germline ends came to 14 bases. The CDR3 region is CASSLGGGAPNEQFF. The CDR3, as DNA: TGTGCCAGCAGTTTAGGAGGGGGGGCTCCCAATGAGCAGTTCTTC.

In this sample, this clone turned up once. The chain couples TRBV5-1 to TRBJ2-1; 12 bases map to TRBD2. The germline V gene has CDR1 SGHRS and CDR2 YFSETQ. The CDR3 is made up of 16 amino acids. After removal of 4 bases from V and 10 bases from J, the junction contained 12 bases not matched to a gene. CDR3 in amino acids: CASSARLAGDPLEQFF. In DNA form, the CDR3 reads TGCGCCAGCAGCGCCCGACTAGCGGGGGACCCACTGGAGCAGTTCTTC.

The chain couples TRBV6-1 to TRBJ1-2; D not certain. CDR3 size: 10 residues. Germline V gives CDR1 MNHNS, CDR2 SASEGT. The V end was cut by 6 bases, the J end by 4 bases, with 3 bases between. The CDR3: CASRLYGYTF. As DNA, the CDR3 is TGTGCCAGCAGACTCTATGGCTACACCTTC.

This clone was recorded only once. V gene TRBV18 combines with J gene TRBJ2-5; no clear D. Germline-derived CDR1 and CDR2 are KGHSH and LQKENI. V was shortened by 3 bases and J by 5 bases, with 4 bases between the two germline ends. This CDR3 region has 11 residues. The CDR3 nucleotides read TGTGCCAGCTCACCCGGGGAGACCCAGTACTTC. Translation: CASSPGETQYF. The whole variable domain, filled in from reference TRBV18 and TRBJ2-5, reads NAGVMQNPRHLVRRRGQEARLRCSPMKGHSHVYWYRQLPEEGLKFMVYLQKENIIDESGMPKERFSAEFPKEGPSILRIQQVVRGDSAAYFCASSPGETQYFGPGTRLLVL.

This clone was seen a handful of times. The chain has TRBV13 and TRBJ1-2; D gene uncertain. Germline V gene sequence: CDR1 PRHDT, CDR2 FYEKMQ (reference sequence). V shed 5 bases and J shed 2 bases, with 12 bases lying between them. This CDR3 region has 14 residues. CDR3 protein: CASSTETPNYGYTF. The CDR3 region has the DNA TGTGCCAGCAGCACAGAGACACCAAACTATGGCTACACCTTC.

This clone appeared once. J is TRBJ2-2 and V is TRBV19; D remains unclear. The V gene's germline CDR1 is LNHDA and CDR2 SQIVND (reference sequence). The CDR3 sequence is 15 residues long. Trimming took off 5 bases at V and 1 base at J, with 11 bases between the two ends. The CDR3 DNA reads TGTGCCAGTAGTCCCCGCAGTGGGAACACCGGGGAGCTGTTTTTT. This encodes CASSPRSGNTGELFF.

V usage is TRBV6-5 and J usage is TRBJ2-2, with no clear D. Trimming removed 4 bases at V and 6 bases at J, with 6 bases between. The CDR3 is made up of 12 amino acids. The germline V gene encodes CDR1 MNHEY and CDR2 SVGAGI. The CDR3 bases are TGTGCCAGCAGTTTATTTGCCGGGGAGCTGTTTTTT. Its translation is CASSLFAGELFF.

The rearrangement joins TRBV15 to TRBJ2-5; maybe TRBD1 (5 bases). The CDR3 spans 15 residues. Per the germline V gene, CDR1 is LNHNV and CDR2 is YYDKDF (reference sequence). Trimming removed 4 bases at V and 2 bases at J, with 14 bases between. The CDR3 spells CATSTQPGHQETQYF. The CDR3 nucleotides are TGTGCCACCAGCACCCAGCCAGGGCATCAAGAGACCCAGTACTTC. Supplemented by reference TRBV15 and TRBJ2-5, the full variable domain reads DAMVIQNPRYQVTQFGKPVTLSCSQTLNHNVMYWYQQKSSQAPKLLFHYYDKDFNNEADTPDNFQSRRPNTSFCFLDIRSPGLGDTAMYLCATSTQPGHQETQYFGPGTRLLVL.

V usage is TRBV13 and J usage is TRBJ1-6, with D perhaps TRBD1 (5 bases). The V end lost 0 bases, the J end lost 10 bases, and 13 bases lay between the germline ends. This CDR3 spans 15 amino acids. Germline assignment: CDR1 PRHDT and CDR2 FYEKMQ (reference sequence). CDR3 in DNA: TGTGCCAGCAGCTTAGGGCCGGGAGGGGAGTCACCCCTCCACTTT. Residues: CASSLGPGGESPLHF.

For the CDR3, the DNA is TGCGCCAGCAGCACCTCGGTGGGGGCCGCGTATGAGCAGTTCTTC. Translating gives CASSTSVGAAYEQFF. The chain has TRBV5-1 and TRBJ2-1; possibly TRBD1 for D (6 bases). The CDR3 consists of 15 residues. The germline CDR1 and CDR2 sequences are SGHRS and YFSETQ. Between the trimmed V and J ends, which lost 4 bases and 8 bases, there was a span of 19 bases.

This clone appeared once. The chain employs TRBV23-1 and TRBJ1-4; 9 bases match TRBD1. TRBV23-1 is reported as an ORF; its role is uncertain. CDR3 length: 13 amino acids. The junction had 1 base not matched to a gene; V was cut back by 4 bases and J by 7 bases. DNA for the CDR3: TGCGCCAGCAGTCCGGGACAGGGTGAAAAACTGTTTTTT. Translation: CASSPGQGEKLFF.

V and J are TRBV6-1 and TRBJ2-5; D is ambiguous. Trimming removed 2 bases from V and 5 bases from J, with 15 bases in between. The germline V gene has CDR1 MNHNS and CDR2 SASEGT. CDR3 length: 15 residues. CDR3 sequence reads: CASSESAGLYETQYF. The DNA for the CDR3 is TGTGCCAGCAGTGAATCGGCAGGTCTTTATGAGACCCAGTACTTC.

This clone occurred once. This chain joins TRBV29-1 and TRBJ2-1; weak D call: TRBD1 (5 bases). Trimming shortened V by 6 bases and J by 7 bases, and 13 bases separated the two germline ends. The CDR3 length is 12 residues. Germline CDR1 SQVTM, CDR2 ANQGSEA. In DNA, the CDR3 is TGCAGCGTCCCCTGGGGCAGGAATGAGCAGTTCTTC. It specifies CSVPWGRNEQFF.

This clone was seen only a few times. The rearrangement joins TRBV7-9 to TRBJ2-3, with TRBD1 identical over 7 bases. Germline CDR1 is SEHNR and CDR2 is FQNEAQ (reference sequence). The CDR3 contains 14 residues. CDR3 bases: TGTGCGTGGAAGGGGGCGACGAGCACAGATACGCAGTATTTT. This encodes CAWKGATSTDTQYF.

V usage is TRBV5-4 and J usage is TRBJ1-6; D gene unclear. V lost 0 bases to trimming and J lost 0 bases, with 7 bases between them. CDR3 length: 16 residues. The germline gives CDR1 SGHNT, CDR2 YYREEE (reference sequence). The CDR3 sequence is CASSLGSFSYNSPLHF. The CDR3 bases are TGTGCCAGCAGCTTGGGGAGTTTCTCCTATAATTCACCCCTCCACTTT.

The V gene is TRBV5-1, the J gene TRBJ1-1; D may be TRBD1 (6 bases). Trimming left V 6 bases short and J 0 bases short, with 15 bases between. The CDR3 has 15 amino acids. Germline lookup yields CDR1 SGHRS and CDR2 YFSETQ. For the CDR3, the DNA is TGCGCCAGCACCTCCGGACAGATCATGAACACTGAAGCTTTCTTT. Amino acids: CASTSGQIMNTEAFF.